Below, one T cell receptor beta chain is given with its context. The sample is drawn from a study of CD8 T cells in Susac syndrome. An input of roughly 0.45 to 1 ug of RNA was subjected to reverse transcription using random hexamers. Amplification of the TCR beta CDR3 was carried out by immunoSEQ multiplex PCR, which spanned a total of 54 Vbeta and 13 Jbeta segments. MiXCR, applied by TCRdb to the immunoSEQ multiplex PCR reads, yields one record per CDR3 protein. The table includes 250,000 to 300,000 distinct CDR3 sequences, approximately 90% detected once. Sequencing was carried out using CD8+ T cells from PBMCs. The clonotype comes from a human donor with multiple sclerosis.

The chain's CDR3 is CSANYNEQFF. CDR3 sequence (DNA): TGCAGTGCTAACTACAATGAGCAGTTCTTC. The chain recombines TRBV20-1 with TRBJ2-1; no clear D. V lost 4 bases and J 3 bases, leaving 1 base between the germline ends. The germline V gene encodes CDR1 DFQATT and CDR2 SNEGSKA (reference sequence). The length of the CDR3 is 10 residues.